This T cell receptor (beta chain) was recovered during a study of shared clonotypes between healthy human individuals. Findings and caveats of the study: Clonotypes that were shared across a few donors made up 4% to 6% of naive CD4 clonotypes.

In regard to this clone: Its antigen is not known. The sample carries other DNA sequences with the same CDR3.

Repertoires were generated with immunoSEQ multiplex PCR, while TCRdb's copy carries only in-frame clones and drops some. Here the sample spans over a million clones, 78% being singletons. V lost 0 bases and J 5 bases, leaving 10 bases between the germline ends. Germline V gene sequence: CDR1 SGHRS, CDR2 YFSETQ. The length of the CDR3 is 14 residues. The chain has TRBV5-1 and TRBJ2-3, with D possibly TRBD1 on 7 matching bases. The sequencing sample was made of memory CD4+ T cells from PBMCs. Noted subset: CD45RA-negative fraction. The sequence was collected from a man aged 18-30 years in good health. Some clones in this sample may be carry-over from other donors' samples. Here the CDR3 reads CASSLGQGGDTQYF. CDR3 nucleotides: TGCGCCAGCAGCTTGGGCCAGGGGGGAGATACGCAGTATTTT.